This T cell receptor (beta chain) was sequenced during a study of blood T cell repertoires in COVID-19. Assay used: immunoSEQ multiplex PCR; TCRdb lists only in-frame clones, some missing. The data contain 250,000 to 350,000 clones, around 87% of them singletons. The CDR3 contains 15 residues. With V trimmed by 6 bases and J by 6 bases, 12 bases remained unmatched. Germline values: CDR1 SEHNR, CDR2 FQNEAQ (reference sequence). V gene TRBV7-9 combines with J gene TRBJ1-2; 8 bases line up with TRBD1. The receptor was derived from a woman aged 50 to 60 who had recovered from COVID-19. Material for sequencing was peripheral blood. Here the CDR3 reads CASSSPGRGLDGYTF. The DNA of the CDR3 is TGTGCCAGCAGTTCACCGGGCAGGGGGCTGGATGGCTACACCTTC.